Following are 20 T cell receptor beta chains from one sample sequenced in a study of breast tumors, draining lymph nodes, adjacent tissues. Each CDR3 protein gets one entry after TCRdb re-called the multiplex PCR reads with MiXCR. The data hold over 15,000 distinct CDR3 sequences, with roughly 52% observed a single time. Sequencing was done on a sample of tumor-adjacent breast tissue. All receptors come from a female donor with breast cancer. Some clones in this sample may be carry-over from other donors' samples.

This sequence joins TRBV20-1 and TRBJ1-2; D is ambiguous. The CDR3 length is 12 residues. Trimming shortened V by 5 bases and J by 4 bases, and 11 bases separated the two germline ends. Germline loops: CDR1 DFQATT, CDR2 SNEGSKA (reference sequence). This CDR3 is CSADGVSYGYTF. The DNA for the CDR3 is TGCAGTGCTGACGGAGTTTCCTATGGCTACACCTTC.

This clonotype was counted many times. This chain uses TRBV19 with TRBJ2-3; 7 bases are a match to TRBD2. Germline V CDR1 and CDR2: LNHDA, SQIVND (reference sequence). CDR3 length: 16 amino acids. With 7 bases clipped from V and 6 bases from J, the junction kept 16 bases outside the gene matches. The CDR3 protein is CASTPPGRETWDTQYF. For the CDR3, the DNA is TGTGCCAGTACCCCCCCCGGGCGGGAGACATGGGATACGCAGTATTTT.

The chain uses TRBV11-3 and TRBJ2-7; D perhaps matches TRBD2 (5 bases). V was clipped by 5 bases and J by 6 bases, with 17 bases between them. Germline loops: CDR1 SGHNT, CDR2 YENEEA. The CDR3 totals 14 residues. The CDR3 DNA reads TGTGCCAGCAGCCCTAGGACGGGGTCGGCCGAGCAGTACTTC. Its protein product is CASSPRTGSAEQYF.

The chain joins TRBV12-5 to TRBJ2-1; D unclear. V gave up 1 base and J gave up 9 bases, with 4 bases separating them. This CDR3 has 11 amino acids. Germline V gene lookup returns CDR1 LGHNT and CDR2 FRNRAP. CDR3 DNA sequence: TGTGCTAGTGGTTTGGACTTTGAGCAGTTCTTC. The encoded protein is CASGLDFEQFF.

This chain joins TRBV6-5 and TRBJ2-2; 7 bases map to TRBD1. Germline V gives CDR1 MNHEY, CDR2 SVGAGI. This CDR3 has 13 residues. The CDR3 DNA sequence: TGTGTCACGCACAGGGGCCATAGCGGGGAGCTGTTTTTT. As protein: CVTHRGHSGELFF.

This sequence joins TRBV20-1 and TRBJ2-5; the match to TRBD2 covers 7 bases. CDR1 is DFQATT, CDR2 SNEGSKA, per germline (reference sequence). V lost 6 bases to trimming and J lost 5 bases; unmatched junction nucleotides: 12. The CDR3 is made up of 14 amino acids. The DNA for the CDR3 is TGCAGTGCATCGGGCGGGGGAAAGCAGGAGACCCAGTACTTC. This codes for CSASGGGKQETQYF.

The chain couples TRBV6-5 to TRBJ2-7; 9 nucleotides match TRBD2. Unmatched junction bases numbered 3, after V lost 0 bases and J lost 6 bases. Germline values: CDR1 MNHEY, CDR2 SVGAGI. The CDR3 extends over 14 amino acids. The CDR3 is CASSYSSGRSEQYF. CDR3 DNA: TGTGCCAGCAGTTACTCTAGCGGGAGATCCGAGCAGTACTTC.

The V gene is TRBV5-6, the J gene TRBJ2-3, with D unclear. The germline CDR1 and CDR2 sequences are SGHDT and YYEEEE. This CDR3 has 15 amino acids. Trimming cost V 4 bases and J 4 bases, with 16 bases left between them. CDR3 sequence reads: CASSVGASSADTQYF. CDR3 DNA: TGTGCCAGCAGCGTGGGCGCGTCGAGCGCAGATACGCAGTATTTT.

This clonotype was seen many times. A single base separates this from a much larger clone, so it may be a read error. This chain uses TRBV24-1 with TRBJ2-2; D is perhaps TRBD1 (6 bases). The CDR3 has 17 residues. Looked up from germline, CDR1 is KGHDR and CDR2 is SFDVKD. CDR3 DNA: TGTGCCATCAGTGGGGCCCGAGGGACATCTAACACCGGGGAGCTGTTTTTT. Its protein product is CAISGARGTSNTGELFF.

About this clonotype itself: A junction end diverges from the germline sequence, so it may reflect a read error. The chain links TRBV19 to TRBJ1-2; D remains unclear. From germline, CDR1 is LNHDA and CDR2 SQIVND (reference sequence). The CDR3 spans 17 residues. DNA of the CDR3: TGCGCCAGTAGTCCCACGGGAAGGAGGGCCTCTGACCATGGCTACACCTTC. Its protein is CASSPTGRRASDHGYTF.

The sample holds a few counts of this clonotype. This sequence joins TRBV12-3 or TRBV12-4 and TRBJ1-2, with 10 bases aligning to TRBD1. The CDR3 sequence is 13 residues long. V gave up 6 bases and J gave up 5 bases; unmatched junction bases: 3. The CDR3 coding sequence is TGTGCCAGCAGGTTGGGACAGGGGTATGGCTACACCTTC. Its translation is CASRLGQGYGYTF.

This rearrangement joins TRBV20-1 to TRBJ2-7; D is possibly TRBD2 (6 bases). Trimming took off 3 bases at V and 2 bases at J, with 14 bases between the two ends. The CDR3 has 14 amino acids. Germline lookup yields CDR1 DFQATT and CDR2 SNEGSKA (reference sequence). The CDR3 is CSARRGSGAYEQYF. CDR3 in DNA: TGCAGTGCTAGGCGAGGGTCGGGAGCCTACGAGCAGTACTTC.

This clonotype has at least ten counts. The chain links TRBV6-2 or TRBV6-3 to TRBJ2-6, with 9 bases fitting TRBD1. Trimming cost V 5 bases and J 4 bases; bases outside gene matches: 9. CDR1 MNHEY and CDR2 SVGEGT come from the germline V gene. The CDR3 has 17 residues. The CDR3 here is CASSHGTGLGGANVLTF. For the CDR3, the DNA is TGTGCCAGCAGTCACGGGACAGGGCTGGGGGGGGCCAACGTCCTGACTTTC.

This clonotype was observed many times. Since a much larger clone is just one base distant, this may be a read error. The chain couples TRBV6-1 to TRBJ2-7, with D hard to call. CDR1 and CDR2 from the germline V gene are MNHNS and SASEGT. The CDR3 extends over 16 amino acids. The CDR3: CASSQAIVALDDEQYF. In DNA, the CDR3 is TGTGCCAGCAGTCAAGCGATTGTGGCGCTAGACGACGAGCAGTACTTC.

This chain's CDR3 is CSAKPSTDTQYF. The CDR3 DNA follows: TGCAGTGCAAAGCCTAGCACAGATACGCAGTATTTT. This chain joins TRBV20-1 and TRBJ2-3, with D uncertain. V lost 6 bases and J lost 0, with 7 bases in between. Germline CDR1 DFQATT, CDR2 SNEGSKA (reference sequence). CDR3 length: 12 amino acids.

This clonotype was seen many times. CDR3 coding DNA: TGTGCCAGCAGCTTGGTGGACCTGGGGGGAAATGAGCAGTTCTTC. Amino acid sequence: CASSLVDLGGNEQFF. This chain connects TRBV5-5 to TRBJ2-1; maybe TRBD2 (6 bases). Germline loops: CDR1 SGHKS, CDR2 YYEKEE (reference sequence). V was shortened by 0 bases and J by 7 bases, with 14 bases between the two germline ends. The CDR3 covers 15 residues.

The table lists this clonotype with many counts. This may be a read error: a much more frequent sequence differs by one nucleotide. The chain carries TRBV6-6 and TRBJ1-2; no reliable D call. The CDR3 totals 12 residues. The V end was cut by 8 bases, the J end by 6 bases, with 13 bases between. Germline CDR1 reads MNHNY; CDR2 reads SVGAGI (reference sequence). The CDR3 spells CASGRVVNGYTF. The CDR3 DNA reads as TGTGCCAGCGGCCGGGTCGTGAATGGCTACACCTTC.

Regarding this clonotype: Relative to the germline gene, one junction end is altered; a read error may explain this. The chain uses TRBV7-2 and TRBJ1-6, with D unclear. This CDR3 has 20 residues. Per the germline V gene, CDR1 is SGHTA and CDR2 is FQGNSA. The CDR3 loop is CASSSLAGTYEQYMAESSSF. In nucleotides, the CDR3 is TGTGCCAGCAGCTCGCTAGCGGGCACCTACGAGCAGTACATGGCTGAGTCCTCCAGCTTT.

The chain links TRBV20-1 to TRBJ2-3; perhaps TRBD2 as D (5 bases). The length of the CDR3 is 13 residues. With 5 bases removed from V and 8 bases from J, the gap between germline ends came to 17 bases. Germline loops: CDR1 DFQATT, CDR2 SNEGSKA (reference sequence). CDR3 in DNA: TGCAGTGCTTCTGATAGGGAGTTGAGTACGCAGTATTTT. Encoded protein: CSASDRELSTQYF.

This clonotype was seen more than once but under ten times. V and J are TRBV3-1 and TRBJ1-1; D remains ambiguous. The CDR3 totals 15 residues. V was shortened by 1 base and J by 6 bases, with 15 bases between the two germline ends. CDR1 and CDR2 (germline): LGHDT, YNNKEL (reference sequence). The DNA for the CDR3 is TGTGCCAGCAGCCAAGCTCGGGCCGAAGGCGCTGAAGCTTTCTTT. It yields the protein CASSQARAEGAEAFF. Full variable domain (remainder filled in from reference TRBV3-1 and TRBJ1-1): DTAVSQTPKYLVTQMGNDKSIKCEQNLGHDTMYWYKQDSKKFLKIMFSYNNKELIINETVPNRFSPKSPDKAHLNLHINSLELGDSAVYFCASSQARAEGAEAFFGQGTRLTVV.